This TCR beta chain was recovered during a study of blood T cell repertoires in COVID-19 (dated by TCRdb to the early 2020s). Turning to the overall study: Collaborator samples came from the United States, Italy and Spain and covered acute and convalescent phases of COVID-19. The material from the prospective study consisted of cDNA or gDNA derived from T cells, B-cell-depleted T cells, or PBMCs. Deeply sampled blood TCRbeta repertoires from subjects exposed to, actively infected with, or recovered from COVID-19 were included in the dataset. The repertoires were made available in a free public database intended to serve as a resource for research on the immune response to SARS-CoV-2. Samples were obtained from the ongoing ImmuneRACE study (first 160 participants) and from 1,000 to 1,500 subjects provided by 6 global collaborators. The sample metadata nearly always contained a de-identified subject ID, COVID-19 status, age in years and sex. Where available, HLA class I and class II types were obtained from metadata supplied by the sample provider rather than from assay-based typing. The research as a whole found: How much clinical and demographic metadata was included differed by source and by participant, and the metadata was provided uncurated.

V is cut by 0 bases and J by 1 base, and the space between the germline ends is 7 bases. Measured from the cysteine to the phenylalanine, the CDR3 is 14 residues long. The read is trimmed to its CDR3 DNA, 42 bases read in frame from base 1. The CDR1 and CDR2 encoded by the germline V gene are SGHRS and YFSETQ. Each collaborating institution followed its own protocols to collect whole blood in K2EDTA tubes. For TCRbeta analysis, collaborator samples were shipped as frozen whole blood, as isolated PBMCs, or as DNA extracted from either sample type. A word on this clone: Which antigen it targets is not known. Base quality data are lacking; no much larger clone is found one base away.

TCRbeta CDR3 regions were amplified from genomic DNA using the immunoSEQ Assay, a bias-controlled multiplex PCR. As for the authors' bioinformatics: The number of nucleated cells in each sample was estimated by amplification of reference gene primers within the assay. Sequence reads were collapsed and filtered to measure the absolute abundance of every unique TCRbeta CDR3 rearrangement. Productive Simpson clonality was computed per sample as the square root of Simpson's diversity index over productive rearrangements. This is the immuneACCESS table as TCRdb keeps it, with only in-frame sequences that have V and J called. A part of the clones is gone; compared with another copy, unresolved V genes explain less than half, and the rest is unexplained. That table is the source of V, J and clone size, and D and trimming were worked out from the DNA. The sample has over 100,000 clones on record, approximately 87% of them singletons. The ten largest clones take up under 7% of the sample.

The specimen was peripheral blood. This receptor was taken from a woman in her 50s with acute or convalescent COVID-19. The chain couples TRBV5-1 to TRBJ1-1, with the D gene not clear enough to name. The CDR3 protein sequence reads: CASSLDGENTEAFF. The DNA sequence reads TGCGCCAGCAGCTTGGACGGGGAGAACACTGAAGCTTTCTTT.